One T cell receptor (beta chain) is described in this entry. Its antigen is currently not known. No base-level quality is on record; no much larger clone is a single base apart. These data belong to a study of patients and donors after allogeneic stem cell transplantation (TCRdb year 2020). Library preparation was by RT-PCR. These reads were obtained on a NextSeq 550. In TCRdb, the public reads were trimmed at Q25 with fastp and aligned with MiXCR, with productive beta chains retained. CDR3 protein sequences are deduplicated, and each keeps its most common genes and DNA. Present in this sample are about 230,000 distinct CDR3 sequences, around 14% of which were seen just once. The ten most abundant clones make up roughly 10% of the sample. Trimming at the junction amounts to 6 bases on V and 6 bases on J, and the germline ends lie 15 bases apart. From the cysteine up to the phenylalanine, the CDR3 has a length of 13 residues. The retained sequence is limited to the CDR3, 39 bases, with the frame set at the first base. CDR1 and CDR2 are read off the germline V gene (reference sequence) as DFQATT and SNEGSKA.

The chain employs TRBV20-1 and TRBJ1-5; the D gene identity is not certain. Sequenced input: blood, either unsorted or a sorted T cell fraction (not recorded which). This sequence originates from a human donor who was either an allogeneic HSCT recipient or a stem cell or donor lymphocyte infusion donor (not recorded which). It is not recorded whose cells these are; they may come from a transplant donor. CDR3 sequence: CSATREGGQPQHF. The sequenced DNA: TGCAGTGCCACTAGGGAGGGCGGTCAGCCCCAGCATTTT.